These T cell receptor beta chains were read from a single sample in a study of cytomegalovirus exposure and HLA in healthy donors. Method: immunoSEQ multiplex PCR; TCRdb's copy keeps in-frame clones and lacks some. The sample lists about 200,000 clones, about 81% occurring once. What was sequenced was PBMCs. These TCRs come from a woman between 45 and 60 years old in good health and CMV-seropositive. The CDR3 runs from the conserved cysteine through the conserved F or W. D genes are given only for firm matches. A row's size may be missing; if present it is once, few, many or a size class.

TRBD1	TRBV4-2	TRBJ2-6	few	CASSQDPDRVSGANGLTF	TGTGCCAGCAGCCAAGATCCGGACAGGGTCTCTGGGGCCAACGGCCTGACTTTC
.	TRBV7-2	TRBJ1-1	.	CASSWRVNTEAFF	TGTGCCAGCAGCTGGAGGGTGAACACTGAAGCTTTCTTT
.	TRBV7-9	TRBJ1-2	once	CASSPDSLYDGYTF	TGTGCCAGCAGCCCGGACAGTTTGTATGATGGCTACACCTTC
TRBD2	TRBV7-8	TRBJ2-3	.	CASSTLAGGPDTQYF	TGTGCCAGCAGCACACTAGCGGGGGGGCCTGATACGCAGTATTTT
TRBD1	TRBV5-6	TRBJ1-2	.	CASSLDRGLGYGYTF	TGTGCCAGCAGCTTGGATAGGGGGCTGGGCTATGGCTACACCTTC
TRBD2	TRBV6-5	TRBJ2-5	.	CASSYRSSGGFETQYF	TGTGCCAGCAGTTACCGGAGTAGCGGGGGGTTCGAGACCCAGTACTTC
TRBD1	TRBV18	TRBJ1-2	.	CASSPPGQGAGYYGYTF	TGTGCCAGCTCACCCCCGGGACAGGGGGCCGGCTACTATGGCTACACCTTC
.	TRBV6-5	TRBJ2-7	.	CASSYLQGGYEQYF	TGTGCCAGCAGTTACTTGCAGGGGGGCTACGAGCAGTACTTC
TRBD2	TRBV5-1	TRBJ2-2	.	CASSFQAGGVGELFF	TGCGCCAGCAGCTTCCAAGCGGGAGGAGTCGGGGAGCTGTTTTTT
.	TRBV11-3	TRBJ2-2	.	CASSLQGSTGELFF	TGTGCCAGCAGCTTGCAGGGCAGCACCGGGGAGCTGTTTTTT
TRBD1	TRBV7-9	TRBJ1-5	.	CASSLAGQGRSHQPQHF	TGTGCCAGCAGCTTAGCCGGACAGGGGAGGAGTCATCAGCCCCAGCATTTT
.	TRBV1	TRBJ2-7	.	CTSSLGRENYEQYF	TGCACCAGCAGCTTGGGGCGGGAGAACTACGAGCAGTACTTC
.	TRBV6-5	TRBJ1-2	.	CASSPRATNYGYTF	TGTGCCAGCAGCCCCCGAGCAACTAACTATGGCTACACCTTC
.	TRBV4-2	TRBJ1-1	.	CASSGQGSRTEAFF	TGTGCCAGCAGCGGCCAGGGGAGTAGGACTGAAGCTTTCTTT
.	TRBV5-1	TRBJ2-1	.	CASSAAQGSSYNEQFF	TGCGCCAGCAGCGCGGCCCAGGGCAGCTCCTACAATGAGCAGTTCTTC
.	TRBV5-1	TRBJ1-2	.	CASSLVDGNYGYTF	TGCGCCAGCAGCTTGGTTGACGGGAACTATGGCTACACCTTC
TRBD1	TRBV25-1	TRBJ1-4	.	CASSVLSGTENEKLFF	TGTGCCAGCAGTGTACTCTCCGGGACAGAGAATGAAAAACTGTTTTTT
TRBD1	TRBV15	TRBJ2-5	.	CATSRAMGQSLLETQYF	TGTGCCACCAGCAGGGCTATGGGACAGAGTCTGCTTGAGACCCAGTACTTC
TRBD1	TRBV6-6	TRBJ1-5	.	CASSPDRRNQPQHF	TGTGCCAGCAGCCCGGACAGGAGAAATCAGCCCCAGCATTTT
TRBD2	TRBV29-1	TRBJ2-5	.	CSVIGLAGKETQYF	TGCAGCGTTATCGGACTAGCGGGAAAAGAGACCCAGTACTTC
TRBD1	TRBV19	TRBJ2-5	.	CASSPRDRPQETQYF	TGTGCCAGTAGTCCCCGGGACAGACCTCAAGAGACCCAGTACTTC
TRBD2	TRBV5-6	TRBJ2-2	.	CASSLPSGGNTGELFF	TGTGCCAGCAGCTTGCCTAGCGGGGGAAATACCGGGGAGCTGTTTTTT
.	TRBV29-1	TRBJ1-2	.	CSVGADFYEGYTF	TGCAGCGTTGGGGCAGATTTCTATGAAGGCTACACCTTC
TRBD1	TRBV5-3	TRBJ2-7	.	CARRLTGYEQYF	TGTGCCAGAAGGCTGACAGGGTACGAGCAGTACTTC
.	TRBV2	TRBJ1-1	.	CASSEAGRNTEAFF	TGTGCCAGCAGTGAAGCAGGGAGGAACACTGAAGCTTTCTTT